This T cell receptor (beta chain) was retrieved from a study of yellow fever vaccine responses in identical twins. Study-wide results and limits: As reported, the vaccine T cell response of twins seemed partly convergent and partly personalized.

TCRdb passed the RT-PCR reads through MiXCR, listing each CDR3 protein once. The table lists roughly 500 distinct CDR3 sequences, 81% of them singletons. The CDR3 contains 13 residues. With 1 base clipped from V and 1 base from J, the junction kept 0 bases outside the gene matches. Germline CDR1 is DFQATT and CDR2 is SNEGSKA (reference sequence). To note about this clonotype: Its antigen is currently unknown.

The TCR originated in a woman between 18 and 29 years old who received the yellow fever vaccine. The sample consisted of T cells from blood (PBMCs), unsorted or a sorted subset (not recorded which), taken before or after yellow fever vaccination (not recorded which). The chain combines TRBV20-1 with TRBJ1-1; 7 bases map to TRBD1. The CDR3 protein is CSARGDRNTEAFF. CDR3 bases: TGCAGTGCTAGAGGGGACAGGAACACTGAAGCTTTCTTT.